This entry describes one T cell receptor (beta chain). The sample is drawn from a study of control samples from healthy donors and cancer patients. Sequencing was performed with immunoSEQ multiplex PCR; in TCRdb, only in-frame clones are kept and a portion is missing. The data show about 410,000 clones, approximately 90% seen once. The V gene's germline CDR1 is SQVTM and CDR2 ANQGSEA. The CDR3 consists of 17 residues. V shed 4 bases, J shed 2 bases, and the junction held 14 bases outside the gene matches. Material: PBMCs. This sequence originates from a man aged 40-50 years with head and neck cancer. The chain recombines TRBV29-1 with TRBJ2-3; 8 bases match TRBD2. CDR3 DNA sequence: TGCAGCGTTGCGAAGACTAGCGCCCGCTCAATCACAGATACGCAGTATTTT. Translating it yields CSVAKTSARSITDTQYF.